Following are 21 T cell receptor beta chains from one sample sequenced in a study of T cells in localized non-small cell lung cancer. Generated by immunoSEQ multiplex PCR, the TCRdb table keeps only in-frame clones and is missing some. The repertoire holds tens of thousands of clones, with roughly 89% as singletons. Sequences were derived from peripheral blood, sampled before any cancer treatment. The receptors here all came from a male donor aged 60 or over with stage I squamous cell lung carcinoma.

V and J are TRBV4-1 and TRBJ1-2; 9 bases line up with TRBD1. This CDR3 comprises 16 residues. J was trimmed by 8 bases and V by 1 base; bases with no gene match: 11. Germline V gives CDR1 MGHRA, CDR2 YSYEKL. The CDR3 sequence is CASSQGATGTGNGYTF. CDR3 sequence (DNA): TGCGCCAGCAGCCAAGGAGCCACCGGGACAGGGAACGGCTACACCTTC.

The rearrangement joins TRBV7-3 to TRBJ2-7; 13 bases fit TRBD2. Germline CDR1 SGHTA, CDR2 FQGTGA. This CDR3 is 15 amino acids long. V dropped 0 bases and J dropped 7; count of bases not matched to a gene: 3. CDR3 DNA: TGTGCCAGCAGCTTAACTGGGGGACTAGCGGGGGAGCAGTACTTC. This translates into CASSLTGGLAGEQYF.

The genes are TRBV14 and TRBJ1-6; unclear D gene. CDR1 and CDR2 (germline): SGHDN, FVKESK. V shed 0 bases and J shed 10 bases, with 4 bases lying between them. This CDR3 is 12 amino acids long. CDR3 sequence (DNA): TGTGCCAGCAGCCAAGATGTATCACCCCTCCACTTT. Translated: CASSQDVSPLHF.

This clone showed up just once. The CDR3 nucleotides are TGTGCCTGGAGTGTTAGGCAAGAGACCCAGTACTTC. Residues: CAWSVRQETQYF. The chain is built from TRBV30 and TRBJ2-5; D remains unclear. The V gene lost 0 bases and the J gene lost 2 bases, with 4 bases spanning the gap. The length of the CDR3 is 12 residues. Germline CDR1 and CDR2: GTSNPN and SVGIG (reference sequence). The full variable domain, with the rest looked up from reference TRBV30 and TRBJ2-5, is SQTIHQWPATLVQPVGSPLSLECTVEGTSNPNLYWYRQAAGRGLQLLFYSVGIGQISSEVPQNLSASRPQDRQFILSSKKLLLSDSGFYLCAWSVRQETQYFGPGTRLLVL.

Comments on this clone: The junction departs from the called germline gene at one end, perhaps through a read error. The chain has TRBV4-3 and TRBJ1-3, with no clear D. Germline CDR1 reads LGHNA; CDR2 reads YSLEER. The CDR3 has 12 residues. For the CDR3, the DNA is TGCGCCAGCAGCCAAGATCGAAAGACCATATATTTT. Its protein product is CASSQDRKTIYF.

V is TRBV4-1 and J is TRBJ1-2, with D unresolved. CDR3 length: 15 residues. Trimming shortened V by 0 bases and J by 6 bases, and 14 bases separated the two germline ends. Germline CDR1 and CDR2: MGHRA and YSYEKL. For the CDR3, the DNA is TGCGCCAGCAGCCAAGATCGCCAAGCCCTAGATGGCTACACCTTC. Protein product: CASSQDRQALDGYTF.

This rearrangement joins TRBV25-1 to TRBJ2-3, with TRBD1 matching 10 bases. V gave up 6 bases and J gave up 5 bases; unmatched junction bases: 11. The CDR3 spans 16 residues. CDR1 and CDR2 from the germline V gene are MGHDK and SYGVNS. The CDR3 nucleotides read TGTGCCAGCAGCGCCCTCGACAGGGGGCGGGGAGATACGCAGTATTTT. Its translation: CASSALDRGRGDTQYF.

J is TRBJ1-2 and V is TRBV28; the match to TRBD1 covers 9 bases. The V and J ends lost 5 bases and 4 bases, in that order; junction bases with no gene match: 17. The CDR3 runs 18 residues. CDR1 is MDHEN, CDR2 SYDVKM, per germline. The CDR3 loop is CASSPVPGQGVLSYGYTF. Written as DNA, the CDR3 is TGTGCCAGCAGTCCCGTCCCGGGACAGGGAGTTTTAAGCTATGGCTACACCTTC.

This chain links TRBV29-1 with TRBJ1-1; 7 bases map to TRBD1. The trim removed 7 bases at V and 5 bases at J, leaving 4 bases unmatched. CDR1 and CDR2 (germline): SQVTM, ANQGSEA. This CDR3 is built from 11 residues. As DNA, the CDR3 is TGCAGCGGGGGACAGAGGACTGAAGCTTTCTTT. This gives the protein CSGGQRTEAFF.

The sample holds one count of this clone. The rearrangement uses TRBV9 and TRBJ1-3; no clear D gene. Germline CDR1 SGDLS, CDR2 YYNGEE. Trimming left V 0 bases short and J 4 bases short, with 11 bases between. The CDR3 loop spans 15 amino acids. CDR3 DNA: TGTGCCAGCAGCGTAGAGGGTCTAGGCGGAAACACCATATATTTT. Its translation: CASSVEGLGGNTIYF.

The chain joins TRBV29-1 to TRBJ1-3, with D possibly being TRBD1 (6 bases). The V end lost 2 bases, the J end lost 4 bases, and 15 bases lay between the germline ends. The CDR3 extends over 15 amino acids. Germline CDR1 is SQVTM and CDR2 is ANQGSEA. DNA for the CDR3: TGCAGCGTTGAAAAATCCGGGGGCGCCGGAAACACCATATATTTT. It encodes CSVEKSGGAGNTIYF.

The chain links TRBV27 to TRBJ2-7; no definite D call. Germline V gives CDR1 MNHEY, CDR2 SMNVEV (reference sequence). The CDR3 runs 13 residues. V lost 4 bases to trimming and J lost 0 bases, with 7 bases between them. For the CDR3, the DNA is TGTGCCAGCAGTTCGGGCATCTCCTACGAGCAGTACTTC. Translated: CASSSGISYEQYF.

Only a few counts were recorded for this clone. The chain carries TRBV5-1 and TRBJ1-1, with D uncertain. CDR3 size: 15 residues. The germline V gene encodes CDR1 SGHRS and CDR2 YFSETQ. V lost 2 bases and J 3 bases, leaving 14 bases between the germline ends. In DNA form, the CDR3 reads TGCGCCAGCAGCTTAGGCTTATCCGAGGACACTGAAGCTTTCTTT. Protein product: CASSLGLSEDTEAFF.

V usage is TRBV2 and J usage is TRBJ2-6, with TRBD1 identical over 7 bases. J was trimmed by 0 bases and V by 2 bases; bases with no gene match: 7. The CDR3 covers 18 residues. Looked up from germline, CDR1 is SNHLY and CDR2 is FYNNEI. CDR3 sequence: CASSEFRQGISGANVLTF. Here the CDR3 DNA reads TGTGCCAGCAGTGAATTTCGACAGGGAATCTCTGGGGCCAACGTCCTGACTTTC. The full variable domain, in which reference TRBV2 and TRBJ2-6 provide the parts outside the CDR3, is EPEVTQTPSHQVTQMGQEVILRCVPISNHLYFYWYRQILGQKVEFLVSFYNNEISEKSEIFDDQFSVERPDGSNFTLKIRSTKLEDSAMYFCASSEFRQGISGANVLTFGAGSRLTVL.

The chain uses TRBV5-5 and TRBJ1-3, with D possibly being TRBD1 (6 bases). The V end lost 4 bases, the J end lost 4 bases, and 15 bases lay between the germline ends. The germline V gene encodes CDR1 SGHKS and CDR2 YYEKEE (reference sequence). This CDR3 contains 15 residues. The CDR3 region has the DNA TGTGCCAGCAGCCCGGAGGAGGGGACAGGAAACACCATATATTTT. This translates into CASSPEEGTGNTIYF. The variable domain in full, completed from reference TRBV5-5 and TRBJ1-3, reads DAGVTQSPTHLIKTRGQQVTLRCSPISGHKSVSWYQQVLGQGPQFIFQYYEKEERGRGNFPDRFSARQFPNYSSELNVNALLLGDSALYLCASSPEEGTGNTIYFGEGSWLTVV.

The V and J genes are TRBV18 and TRBJ2-7; 10 bases map to TRBD1. The CDR3 is 15 amino acids. The germline V gene has CDR1 KGHSH and CDR2 LQKENI. V trimming: 3 bases; J trimming: 6 bases; junction bases outside the gene matches: 8. CDR3 residues: CASSPRDRGFGEQYF. The CDR3 DNA is TGTGCCAGCTCACCGAGGGACAGGGGCTTCGGCGAGCAGTACTTC.

The chain carries TRBV4-1 and TRBJ1-2; TRBD1 is a possible D gene (6 bases). In germline, CDR1 is MGHRA, CDR2 YSYEKL. This CDR3 comprises 15 residues. With 0 bases removed from V and 8 bases from J, the gap between germline ends came to 16 bases. The CDR3, as DNA: TGCGCCAGCAGCCAAGACGGGACACGCGAAGAGGGCTACACCTTC. This translates into CASSQDGTREEGYTF.

The V call is TRBV7-3, the J call TRBJ1-1; 9 bases agree with TRBD1. The CDR3 is 17 amino acids. The ends lost 5 bases at V and 4 bases at J; junction bases unmatched: 14. Germline CDR1 is SGHTA and CDR2 is FQGTGA. Here the CDR3 DNA reads TGTGCCAGCAGCAAAGTCCCGGGACAGGGTTGGGGCACTGAAGCTTTCTTT. This translates into CASSKVPGQGWGTEAFF.

The genes are TRBV9 and TRBJ1-2; D not resolved. The CDR3 extends over 13 amino acids. V was cut by 0 bases and J by 3 bases, with 6 bases left in between. CDR1 and CDR2 from the germline V gene are SGDLS and YYNGEE. CDR3 residues: CASSVGPDYGYTF. CDR3 DNA: TGTGCCAGCAGCGTAGGACCGGACTATGGCTACACCTTC.

The chain employs TRBV5-1 and TRBJ2-7; TRBD1 aligns across 7 bases. CDR1 and CDR2 (germline): SGHRS, YFSETQ. The CDR3 totals 16 residues. J gave up 1 base and V 4 bases, and 11 bases lay outside the gene matches. Here the CDR3 DNA reads TGCGCCAGCAGCGGGGGTAGACAGGGAAGATCCTACGAGCAGTACTTC. Amino acid sequence: CASSGGRQGRSYEQYF.

The CDR3 nucleotides read TGTGCCAGCAAAGCGGACAACTATGGCTACACCTTC. This translates into CASKADNYGYTF. This chain uses TRBV6-5 with TRBJ1-2; D ambiguous. This CDR3 comprises 12 residues. With 7 bases removed from V and 2 bases from J, the gap between germline ends came to 8 bases. In germline, CDR1 is MNHEY, CDR2 SVGAGI.